This T cell receptor beta chain is from a study of vaccination effects on CD4 cells after COVID-19. As for this clone: Its antigen is undetermined.

TCRdb keeps only in-frame clones here, not all; method: immunoSEQ multiplex PCR. Among some 79,000 clones listed, roughly 72% were seen once. Under the ViraFEST assay, PBMC were stimulated with viral peptide pools so that antigen-specific CD4+ T cells expanded. Sequencing was performed afterwards. It was after 10 days of culture that CD4+ T cells were isolated. The sequencing here drew on CD4+ T cells from PBMCs cultured with HCoV-229E spike peptides, taken before COVID-19 vaccination. This TCR derives from a human donor who received a COVID-19 vaccine.

The DNA of the CDR3 is TGTGCCAGCACCCTTAGCGGCGTTGAAGAGACCCAGTACTTC. Translation gives CASTLSGVEETQYF. The genes are TRBV2 and TRBJ2-5; D perhaps matches TRBD2 (6 bases). Germline loops: CDR1 SNHLY, CDR2 FYNNEI. With 7 bases removed from V and 3 bases from J, the gap between germline ends came to 15 bases. The CDR3 extends over 14 amino acids.